This T cell receptor beta chain was profiled in a study of blood T cell repertoires in COVID-19. In the original workflow: Cell counts per sample came from amplifying reference gene primers. The repertoire was sequenced with immunoSEQ multiplex PCR; TCRdb's copy has only in-frame clones and lacks some. The D gene and trimming were derived from the DNA, and the V and J assignments and clone size from that table. The data show 250,000 to 300,000 clones, with 91% seen just once and 1.2% held by the top ten. The study assigned cohorts using participant-reported clinical history. With V trimmed by 2 bases and J by 6 bases, 14 bases remained unmatched. The CDR3 totals 18 residues. CDR1 and CDR2 (germline): SGHTA, FQGNSA.

The source is a human donor in a cohort exposed to, infected with or recovered from COVID-19 (not recorded which). The donor label of this sample is uncertain. The rearrangement uses TRBV7-2 and TRBJ2-1, with TRBD2 identical over 9 bases. Sequencing was performed on PBMCs or T cells enriched from blood (not recorded which). This CDR3 is CASSLIQSGTSFRNEQFF. The DNA for the CDR3 is TGTGCCAGCAGCTTAATTCAGTCCGGGACTAGCTTTCGCAATGAGCAGTTCTTC.